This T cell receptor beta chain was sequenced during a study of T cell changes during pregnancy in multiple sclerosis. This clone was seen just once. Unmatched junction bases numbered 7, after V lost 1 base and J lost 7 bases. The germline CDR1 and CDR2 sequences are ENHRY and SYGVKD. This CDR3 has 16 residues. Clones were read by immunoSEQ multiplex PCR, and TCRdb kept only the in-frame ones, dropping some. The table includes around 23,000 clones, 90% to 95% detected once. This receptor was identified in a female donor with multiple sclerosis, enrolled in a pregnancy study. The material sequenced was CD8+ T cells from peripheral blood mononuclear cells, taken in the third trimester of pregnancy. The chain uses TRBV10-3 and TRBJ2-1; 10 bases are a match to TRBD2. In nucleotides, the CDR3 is TGTGCCATCAGTGAGTATAGCGGGGGGCCCGAGAATGAGCAGTTCTTC. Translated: CAISEYSGGPENEQFF.